Below are 8 T cell receptor beta chains sequenced from a single sample in a study of cytomegalovirus exposure and HLA in healthy donors (dated by TCRdb to about 2017). The library was built by means of the immunoSEQ multiplex PCR assay. A mixture of 60 forward primers for TCR Vbeta segments and 13 reverse primers for TCR Jbeta segments was used in the multiplex PCR. TCRdb carries this immuneACCESS record with in-frame sequences only. Its versions omit some clonotypes, under half of them owing to an unresolved V gene in the studies checked, with the rest unexplained. Within this sample are approximately 140,000 clones, with 60% to 85% of them counted one time only. Roughly 1% of the sample is taken by the ten largest. The sample was PBMCs. The source of these receptors is a man in his late teens or twenties in good health and CMV-seronegative.

The J gene is TRBJ2-2, the V gene TRBV27; D is uncertain. The V gene's germline CDR1 is MNHEY and CDR2 SMNVEV (reference sequence). The CDR3 length is 13 residues. V was clipped by 9 bases and J by 0 bases, with 8 bases between them. The CDR3 nucleotides read TGTGCCAGTAGACTCACGAACACCGGGGAGCTGTTTTTT. Amino acid sequence: CASRLTNTGELFF.

The chain employs TRBV6-6 and TRBJ1-5; 7 bases map to TRBD1. The CDR3 covers 14 residues. The V gene end was trimmed by 4 bases and the J gene end by 11 bases; junction bases not matched to a gene: 11. Germline V CDR1 and CDR2: MNHNY, SVGAGI (reference sequence). CDR3 nucleotide sequence: TGTGCCAGCAGTTCTAGACAGGGTGGGGGCACCCAGCATTTT. Amino acids: CASSSRQGGGTQHF.

The V and J genes are TRBV6-6 and TRBJ2-7, with D perhaps TRBD1 (5 bases). Trimming took 5 bases from V and 0 from J, leaving 11 bases between them. Germline CDR1 and CDR2: MNHNY and SVGAGI (reference sequence). This CDR3 has 14 residues. The DNA of the CDR3 is TGTGCCAGCAGTGGCCAGGGCTTCTCCTACGAGCAGTACTTC. Amino acids: CASSGQGFSYEQYF.

The chain recombines TRBV15 with TRBJ2-5, with 8 bases that match TRBD1. The J segment lost 5 bases and the V segment lost 1 base, leaving 12 bases of the junction unmatched. CDR1 is LNHNV and CDR2 is YYDKDF in the germline V gene (reference sequence). The CDR3 spans 17 residues. CDR3 amino acids: CATSRGPGQGMGETQYF. CDR3 DNA: TGTGCCACCAGCAGAGGTCCCGGACAGGGAATGGGTGAGACCCAGTACTTC.

The V call is TRBV19, the J call TRBJ2-7; a weak D match, TRBD1 (7 bases). This CDR3 spans 14 amino acids. V gave up 5 bases and J gave up 3 bases, with 14 bases separating them. CDR1 and CDR2 from the germline V gene are LNHDA and SQIVND (reference sequence). The CDR3: CASSSSGGGYEQYF. CDR3 DNA sequence: TGTGCCAGTAGTTCATCAGGGGGAGGCTACGAGCAGTACTTC.

The chain combines TRBV15 with TRBJ1-1; 9 nucleotides line up with TRBD1. This CDR3 has 14 amino acids. Germline CDR1 and CDR2: LNHNV and YYDKDF (reference sequence). Trimming at V came to 8 bases and at J to 6 bases, leaving 10 bases not matched to a gene. The CDR3 reads CATQTTGGWPEAFF. The CDR3 region has the DNA TGTGCCACCCAAACCACAGGGGGCTGGCCTGAAGCTTTCTTT.

The chain carries TRBV6-5 and TRBJ1-1; D is perhaps TRBD1 (5 bases). Germline assignment: CDR1 MNHEY and CDR2 SVGAGI. The CDR3 totals 14 residues. With 8 bases removed from V and 5 bases from J, the gap between germline ends came to 18 bases. The CDR3 coding sequence is TGTGCCAGCGTTCAGCCAGGGAGGGTGACTGAAGCTTTCTTT. It specifies CASVQPGRVTEAFF.

The V call is TRBV6-6, the J call TRBJ2-7, with 9 bases fitting TRBD1. CDR3 length equals 16 residues. Trimming at V came to 2 bases and at J to 5 bases, leaving 10 bases not matched to a gene. Germline V gives CDR1 MNHNY, CDR2 SVGAGI (reference sequence). CDR3: CASSYGGQGVADEQYF. In DNA, the CDR3 is TGTGCCAGCAGTTACGGGGGACAGGGTGTAGCTGACGAGCAGTACTTC.